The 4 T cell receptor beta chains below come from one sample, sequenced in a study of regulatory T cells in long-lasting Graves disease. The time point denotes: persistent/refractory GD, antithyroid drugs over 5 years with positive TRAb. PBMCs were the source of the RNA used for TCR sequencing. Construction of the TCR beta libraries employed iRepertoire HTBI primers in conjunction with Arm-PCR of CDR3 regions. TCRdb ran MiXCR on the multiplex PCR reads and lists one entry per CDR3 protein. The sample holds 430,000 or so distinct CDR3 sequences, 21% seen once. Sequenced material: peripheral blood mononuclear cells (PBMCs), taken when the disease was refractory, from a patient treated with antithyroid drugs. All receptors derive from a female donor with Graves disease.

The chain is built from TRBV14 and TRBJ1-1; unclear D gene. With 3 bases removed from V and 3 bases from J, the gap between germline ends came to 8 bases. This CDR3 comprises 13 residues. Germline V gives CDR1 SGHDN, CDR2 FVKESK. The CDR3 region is CASSHGRYTEAFF. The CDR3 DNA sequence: TGTGCCAGCAGCCATGGAAGGTACACTGAAGCTTTCTTT.

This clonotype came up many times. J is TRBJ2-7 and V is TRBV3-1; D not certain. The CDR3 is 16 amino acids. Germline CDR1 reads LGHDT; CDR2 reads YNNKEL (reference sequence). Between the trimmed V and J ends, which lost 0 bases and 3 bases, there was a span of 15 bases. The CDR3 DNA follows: TGTGCCAGCAGCCAAGATTTGGTGACTGGAAGCTACGAGCAGTACTTC. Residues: CASSQDLVTGSYEQYF.

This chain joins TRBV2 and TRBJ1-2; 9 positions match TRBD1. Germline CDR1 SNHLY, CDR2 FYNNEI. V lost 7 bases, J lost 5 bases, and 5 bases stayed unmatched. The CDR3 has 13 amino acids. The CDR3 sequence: CASTPGQGYGYTF. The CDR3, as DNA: TGTGCCAGCACACCGGGACAGGGTTATGGCTACACCTTC. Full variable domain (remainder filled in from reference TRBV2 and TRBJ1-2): EPEVTQTPSHQVTQMGQEVILRCVPISNHLYFYWYRQILGQKVEFLVSFYNNEISEKSEIFDDQFSVERPDGSNFTLKIRSTKLEDSAMYFCASTPGQGYGYTFGSGTRLTVV.

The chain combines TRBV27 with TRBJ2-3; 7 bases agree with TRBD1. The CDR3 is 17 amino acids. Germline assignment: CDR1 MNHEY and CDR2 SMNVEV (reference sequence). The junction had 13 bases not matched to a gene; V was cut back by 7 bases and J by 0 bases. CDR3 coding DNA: TGTGCCAGCACCACCGCAGGGGGAATCACTAGCACAGATACGCAGTATTTT. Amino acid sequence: CASTTAGGITSTDTQYF.